These T cell receptor beta chains were read from a single sample in a study of blood T cell repertoires in COVID-19. Only in-frame clones appear in the TCRdb table, and some are missing; sequencing was by immunoSEQ multiplex PCR. The profile shows 200,000 to 250,000 clones, 90% of them singletons. The sequenced sample was PBMCs or T cells enriched from blood (not recorded which). The receptors derive from a young man who had been exposed to COVID-19. Both conserved end residues are part of each CDR3. Fields, in order: clone size, V gene, D gene, J gene, CDR3 protein, CDR3 DNA. D genes are given only for firm matches. For some rows the clone size is stated as once, few or many, or as a class when expanded; others skip it.

-	TRBV4-2	-	TRBJ1-3	CASSSHRDNSGNTIYF	TGTGCCAGCAGCTCCCACCGGGACAACTCTGGAAACACCATATATTTT
-	TRBV20-1	TRBD1	TRBJ1-1	CSALTGVEAFF	TGCAGTGCTCTGACAGGGGTTGAAGCTTTCTTT
-	TRBV18	TRBD1	TRBJ1-6	CASSPWRDRENSPLHF	TGTGCCAGCTCACCATGGCGGGACAGGGAGAATTCACCCCTCCACTTT
-	TRBV29-1	-	TRBJ2-7	CSAARAGGNEQYF	TGCAGCGCCGCCCGGGCAGGAGGCAACGAGCAGTACTTC
-	TRBV9	TRBD2	TRBJ2-5	CASSVTSGGVEYF	TGTGCCAGCAGCGTGACTAGCGGGGGTGTTGAGTACTTC
-	TRBV11-2	TRBD1	TRBJ2-1	CASSQVSETGLAEQFF	TGTGCCAGCAGCCAGGTGTCCGAGACAGGGTTAGCTGAGCAGTTCTTC
-	TRBV2	TRBD1	TRBJ1-1	CASLGQVLLRAFF	TGTGCCAGTTTGGGACAGGTACTACTGAGGGCTTTCTTT
-	TRBV18	-	TRBJ1-4	CASSRGGTATNEKLFF	TGTGCCAGCTCACGGGGCGGCACTGCAACTAATGAAAAACTGTTTTTT
-	TRBV6-5	TRBD1	TRBJ1-2	CASLQGEPRYGYTF	TGTGCCAGCTTGCAGGGGGAGCCTCGATATGGCTACACCTTC
-	TRBV5-1	TRBD2	TRBJ2-1	CASGITGGLGNEQFF	TGCGCCAGCGGTATTACGGGGGGGCTTGGCAATGAGCAGTTCTTC
-	TRBV30	TRBD1	TRBJ2-6	CAFRQGVGLSGANVLTF	TGTGCCTTCAGACAGGGCGTGGGATTATCTGGGGCCAACGTCCTGACTTTC
-	TRBV7-8	TRBD1	TRBJ1-5	CASSFYKLTGALNEWVQPQHF	TGTGCCAGCAGCTTCTACAAGTTAACAGGGGCCCTAAACGAATGGGTTCAGCCCCAGCATTTT
-	TRBV7-9	-	TRBJ2-7	CASQSGSYEQYF	TGTGCCAGCCAGTCGGGATCCTACGAGCAGTACTTC
-	TRBV3-1/TRBV3-2	TRBD1	TRBJ2-2	CASSQTPKDLWDRGSGELFF	TGTGCCAGCAGCCAAACTCCGAAAGATCTTTGGGACAGGGGCTCCGGGGAGCTGTTTTTT
-	TRBV4-1	-	TRBJ2-2	CASSHARAGELFF	TGCGCCAGCAGCCATGCGCGAGCCGGGGAGCTGTTTTTT
-	TRBV11-2	-	TRBJ2-7	CASSLEAGSSYEQYF	TGTGCCAGCAGCTTAGAGGCGGGTAGCTCCTACGAGCAGTACTTC
-	TRBV6-1	-	TRBJ1-2	CASSENSPYGYTF	TGTGCCAGCAGTGAAAACAGCCCCTATGGCTACACCTTC
few	TRBV19	TRBD1	TRBJ2-1	CASRGQGWINEQFF	TGTGCCAGTAGGGGACAGGGTTGGATAAATGAGCAGTTCTTC
-	TRBV7-2	TRBD2	TRBJ2-3	CASSVRTAGGVDTQYF	TGTGCCAGCAGCGTAAGGACAGCGGGGGGGGTAGATACGCAGTATTTT
-	TRBV5-1	TRBD2	TRBJ2-3	CASRLTLGLAGSYTDTQYF	TGCGCCAGCAGATTGACCTTAGGACTAGCGGGGTCGTACACAGATACGCAGTATTTT
few	TRBV11-2	-	TRBJ1-6	CASSQWTDNSPLHF	TGTGCCAGCAGCCAGTGGACAGACAATTCACCCCTCCACTTT
-	TRBV7-6	TRBD2	TRBJ2-5	CASRRGGLQETQYF	TGTGCCAGCCGGCGGGGGGGTCTCCAAGAGACCCAGTACTTC
-	TRBV6-5	-	TRBJ1-2	CASTPRWDGYTF	TGTGCCAGCACCCCCAGGTGGGATGGCTACACCTTC
-	TRBV7-6	TRBD2	TRBJ2-5	CASSGGTSGESQETQYF	TGTGCCAGCAGCGGTGGGACTAGCGGGGAGAGCCAAGAGACCCAGTACTTC
-	TRBV7-2	-	TRBJ1-5	CASSLAAVSNQPQHF	TGTGCCAGCAGCTTAGCGGCCGTTAGCAATCAGCCCCAGCATTTT
-	TRBV20-1	-	TRBJ2-3	CSADSTDTQYF	TGCAGTGCGGACTCCACAGATACGCAGTATTTT
-	TRBV6-5	TRBD1	TRBJ2-7	CASSYGDRGAGEQYF	TGTGCCAGCAGTTACGGGGACAGGGGCGCAGGGGAGCAGTACTTC
-	TRBV5-1	TRBD2	TRBJ2-5	CASSRSGGETQYF	TGCGCCAGCTCCCGTAGCGGGGGAGAGACCCAGTACTTC
-	TRBV19	-	TRBJ1-5	CASSTTGPNQPQHF	TGTGCCAGTAGTACCACAGGGCCCAATCAGCCCCAGCATTTT
-	TRBV6-5	-	TRBJ1-1	CASSRVRNTEAFF	TGTGCCAGCAGTCGGGTGCGGAACACTGAAGCTTTCTTT
-	TRBV3-1/TRBV3-2	TRBD1	TRBJ2-3	CASTRTGLQDTQYF	TGTGCCAGCACCCGGACAGGCCTGCAGGATACGCAGTATTTT
-	TRBV7-2	-	TRBJ2-1	CASSPLAAGGEQFF	TGTGCCAGCAGTCCACTAGCAGCCGGGGGTGAGCAGTTCTTC
few	TRBV9	-	TRBJ1-5	CASPGNQPQHF	TGTGCCAGCCCGGGAAATCAGCCCCAGCATTTT
-	TRBV7-9	-	TRBJ1-1	CASSSPRGDMNTEAFF	TGTGCCAGCAGCTCCCCACGAGGGGACATGAACACTGAAGCTTTCTTT
-	TRBV6-5	-	TRBJ2-6	CASTSSLSGANVLTF	TGTGCCAGCACCTCCTCTCTCTCTGGGGCCAACGTCCTGACTTTC
once	TRBV7-9	TRBD1	TRBJ2-2	CASRWSGRTGGFFMGELFF	TGTGCCAGCAGGTGGTCGGGGCGGACAGGCGGATTCTTCATGGGGGAGCTGTTTTTT
-	TRBV6-4	-	TRBJ2-1	CASSPNSYNEQFF	TGTGCCAGCAGTCCTAATAGTTACAATGAGCAGTTCTTC
-	TRBV19	TRBD1	TRBJ1-1	CASSPPTGGHTEAFF	TGTGCCAGTAGTCCCCCAACAGGGGGGCACACTGAAGCTTTCTTT
-	TRBV18	-	TRBJ1-1	CASSPSIDYTEAFF	TGTGCCAGCTCACCTTCGATAGATTACACTGAAGCTTTCTTT
-	TRBV6-5	TRBD1	TRBJ1-2	CASRPGTAYGYTF	TGTGCCAGCAGGCCCGGGACAGCCTATGGCTACACCTTC
-	TRBV12-3/TRBV12-4	-	TRBJ1-1	CASSQGRVTEAFF	TGTGCCAGCAGCCAGGGAAGGGTCACTGAAGCTTTCTTT
-	TRBV12-3/TRBV12-4	-	TRBJ1-5	CASSLQGPQHF	TGTGCCAGCAGCCTCCAGGGGCCCCAGCATTTT
-	TRBV7-8	-	TRBJ1-5	CASRRNSNQPQHF	TGTGCCAGCAGGCGTAATAGCAATCAGCCCCAGCATTTT
-	TRBV3-1/TRBV3-2	-	TRBJ1-1	CASSQIMNTEAFF	TGTGCCAGCAGCCAAATTATGAACACTGAAGCTTTCTTT
-	TRBV27	TRBD2	TRBJ2-1	CASSFSSGGAYEQFF	TGTGCCAGCAGTTTCTCTAGCGGGGGGGCATATGAGCAGTTCTTC